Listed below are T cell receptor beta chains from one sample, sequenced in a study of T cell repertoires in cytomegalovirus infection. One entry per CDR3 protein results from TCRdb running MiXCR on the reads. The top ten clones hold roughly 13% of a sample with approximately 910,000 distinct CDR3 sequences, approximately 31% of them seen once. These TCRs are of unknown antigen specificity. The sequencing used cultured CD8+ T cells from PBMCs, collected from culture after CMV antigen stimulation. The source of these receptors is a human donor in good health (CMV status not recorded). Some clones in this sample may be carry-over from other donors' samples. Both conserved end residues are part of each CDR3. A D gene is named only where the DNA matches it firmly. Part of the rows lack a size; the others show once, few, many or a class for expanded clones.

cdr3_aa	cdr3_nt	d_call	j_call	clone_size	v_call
CASSQDKGSRETQYF	TGCGCCAGCAGCCAAGATAAGGGGAGTAGAGAGACCCAGTACTTC	-	TRBJ2-5	-	TRBV4-1
CASSLEKAGRQSSYNSPLHF	TGTGCCAGCAGCTTAGAGAAAGCGGGCCGTCAGAGCTCCTATAATTCACCCCTCCACTTT	-	TRBJ1-6	-	TRBV11-3
CASTPPGGGGTETQYF	TGTGCCAGCACCCCTCCTGGGGGGGGGGGTACTGAGACCCAGTACTTC	TRBD2	TRBJ2-5	few	TRBV27
CASSFPTGFGTEAFF	TGTGCCAGCAGTTTCCCTACAGGGTTTGGCACTGAAGCTTTCTTT	-	TRBJ1-1	-	TRBV28
CASSTSGLGVSASSAFF	TGTGCCAGCAGCACTAGTGGGTTGGGGGTTAGCGCGAGTTCAGCTTTCTTT	-	TRBJ1-1	-	TRBV7-9
CASSYEREKNSPLHF	TGTGCCAGCAGTTATGAAAGGGAGAAGAATTCACCCCTCCACTTT	-	TRBJ1-6	few	TRBV6-6
CASSSTDRGGYEQYF	TGTGCCAGCAGCTCCACGGACAGGGGGGGTTACGAGCAGTACTTC	TRBD1	TRBJ2-7	-	TRBV7-6
CASSFRNPGRPYTEAFF	TGTGCCAGCAGCTTTAGAAACCCGGGACGGCCATACACTGAAGCTTTCTTT	-	TRBJ1-1	many	TRBV7-9
CASSIAVQNEQYF	TGTGCCAGTAGTATAGCAGTACAGAACGAGCAGTACTTC	-	TRBJ2-7	once	TRBV19
CSAHGGGSSYNEQFF	TGCAGCGCCCACGGGGGGGGAAGCTCCTACAATGAGCAGTTCTTC	TRBD2	TRBJ2-1	-	TRBV29-1
CASSQVTTNEQFF	TGCGCCAGCAGCCAAGTTACGACTAATGAGCAGTTCTTC	-	TRBJ2-1	few	TRBV4-1
CASGYQGAPSTEAFF	TGTGCTAGTGGATATCAGGGGGCCCCGAGCACTGAAGCTTTCTTT	TRBD1	TRBJ1-1	once	TRBV12-5
CASSPPGRATNEKLFF	TGTGCCAGCAGCCCCCCGGGCAGGGCAACTAATGAAAAACTGTTTTTT	-	TRBJ1-4	-	TRBV11-2
CSARSGGNTGELFF	TGCAGTGCTAGGAGCGGGGGGAACACCGGGGAGCTGTTTTTT	TRBD2	TRBJ2-2	few	TRBV20-1
CASSLGGSGDYTF	TGTGCCAGCAGCTTAGGAGGGTCAGGGGACTACACCTTC	-	TRBJ1-2	many	TRBV7-2
CATRATGGAGNIQYF	TGCGCCACCCGGGCTACCGGGGGGGCAGGAAACATTCAGTACTTC	TRBD2	TRBJ2-4	-	TRBV10-2
CASSRVPRAVGELFF	TGTGCCAGTAGTCGCGTTCCCCGGGCAGTCGGGGAGCTGTTTTTT	-	TRBJ2-2	few	TRBV19